These T cell receptor beta chains were read from a single sample in a study of CD8 T cells in Susac syndrome. TCRdb re-called the immunoSEQ multiplex PCR reads with MiXCR, one entry per CDR3 protein. The data contain about 290,000 distinct CDR3 sequences, approximately 90% of them singletons. Sequencing used CD8+ T cells from PBMCs. The source is a human donor with multiple sclerosis. Each CDR3 is given with its conserved first and last residue.

v_call: TRBV10-3
j_call: TRBJ1-1
cdr3_aa: CAISEGSNTEAFF

v_call: TRBV30
j_call: TRBJ2-5
cdr3_aa: CAWSETGGRETQYF

v_call: TRBV14
j_call: TRBJ2-1
cdr3_aa: CASSSWDYSEQFF

v_call: TRBV6-2/TRBV6-3
j_call: TRBJ2-2
cdr3_aa: CASSYMQGPGELFF

v_call: TRBV5-1
j_call: TRBJ2-1
cdr3_aa: CASSMGTSDPSDEQFF

v_call: TRBV4-3
j_call: TRBJ2-1
cdr3_aa: CASSQEDAGLLNNEQFF

v_call: TRBV20-1
j_call: TRBJ2-4
cdr3_aa: CSARGGTAKNIQYF

v_call: TRBV28
j_call: TRBJ1-2
cdr3_aa: CASSPPDRVYGYTF

v_call: TRBV9
j_call: TRBJ1-1
cdr3_aa: CASSPYGGPNTEAFF

v_call: TRBV5-4
j_call: TRBJ1-1
cdr3_aa: CASSPGHNAEAFF

v_call: TRBV28
j_call: TRBJ2-2
cdr3_aa: CASSPRRGRGTGELFF

v_call: TRBV29-1
j_call: TRBJ2-5
cdr3_aa: CSVGGGFTYETQYF

v_call: TRBV29-1
j_call: TRBJ2-7
cdr3_aa: CSVVEGHVAHEQYF

v_call: TRBV20-1
j_call: TRBJ2-7
cdr3_aa: CSARMPTGISYEQYF

v_call: TRBV15
j_call: TRBJ1-1
cdr3_aa: CATSSLRRQGTEAFF

v_call: TRBV6-2/TRBV6-3
j_call: TRBJ2-1
cdr3_aa: CASTQLDLALGSEQFF

v_call: TRBV20-1
j_call: TRBJ2-7
cdr3_aa: CSASKVSPYEQYF

v_call: TRBV6-1
j_call: TRBJ2-3
cdr3_aa: CASRSCSGSCWGDTQYF

v_call: TRBV24-1
j_call: TRBJ2-7
cdr3_aa: CATSDRLSAHGEQYF

v_call: TRBV5-6
j_call: TRBJ2-4
cdr3_aa: CASSPWDRGRDIQYF

v_call: TRBV7-9
j_call: TRBJ2-1
cdr3_aa: CASSYPGLAGDPPRNEQFF

v_call: TRBV20-1
j_call: TRBJ1-5
cdr3_aa: CSAGEPGPQPQHF

v_call: TRBV27
j_call: TRBJ2-7
cdr3_aa: CASSLLAQGAAYEQYF

v_call: TRBV30
j_call: TRBJ2-7
cdr3_aa: CAWSVRGLAYEQYF

v_call: TRBV5-1
j_call: TRBJ2-3
cdr3_aa: CASGPYDSTDTQYF

v_call: TRBV7-9
j_call: TRBJ2-5
cdr3_aa: CASSHGRGDQYF

v_call: TRBV6-5
j_call: TRBJ2-5
cdr3_aa: CASSYGAGSKTQYF

v_call: TRBV12-5
j_call: TRBJ2-5
cdr3_aa: CASGFPGHQAGGQETQYF

v_call: TRBV27
j_call: TRBJ1-5
cdr3_aa: CASRDGLGDHQPQHF

v_call: TRBV30
j_call: TRBJ2-1
cdr3_aa: CAWGGTAGEQFF

v_call: TRBV9
j_call: TRBJ2-3
cdr3_aa: CASSVGQGASTDTQYF

v_call: TRBV6-2/TRBV6-3
j_call: TRBJ2-7
cdr3_aa: CASSYSDTYEQYF

v_call: TRBV12-3/TRBV12-4
j_call: TRBJ2-1
cdr3_aa: CASSFGASSYNEQFF

v_call: TRBV2
j_call: TRBJ2-2
cdr3_aa: CASKTGNTGELFF

v_call: TRBV15
j_call: TRBJ2-5
cdr3_aa: CATSTTLSGANQETQYF

v_call: TRBV13
j_call: TRBJ2-1
cdr3_aa: CASSTSGGEYNEQFF

v_call: TRBV9
j_call: TRBJ2-3
cdr3_aa: CASSVPSGRAIDTQYF

v_call: TRBV7-2
j_call: TRBJ2-1
cdr3_aa: CASSLAGVPNEQFF

v_call: TRBV5-4
j_call: TRBJ2-5
cdr3_aa: CASSFLSLASNQETQYF

v_call: TRBV24-1
j_call: TRBJ2-1
cdr3_aa: CATSDSYSSGYNEQFF

v_call: TRBV4-2
j_call: TRBJ2-7
cdr3_aa: CASSQETSASYEQYF

v_call: TRBV2
j_call: TRBJ2-1
cdr3_aa: CASRAGGGGYNEQFF

v_call: TRBV12-3/TRBV12-4
j_call: TRBJ2-4
cdr3_aa: CASSLGPSLAKNIQYF

v_call: TRBV29-1
j_call: TRBJ2-2
cdr3_aa: CSVAGAAPNTGELFF

v_call: TRBV12-3/TRBV12-4
j_call: TRBJ2-7
cdr3_aa: CASSPNLGVPNEQYF

v_call: TRBV20-1
j_call: TRBJ2-7
cdr3_aa: CSASGASSYEQYF

v_call: TRBV19
j_call: TRBJ2-1
cdr3_aa: CASSIGTGAQFF

v_call: TRBV28
j_call: TRBJ1-5
cdr3_aa: CASTYTGSGQPQHF

v_call: TRBV13
j_call: TRBJ2-1
cdr3_aa: CASSPSGGVGNEQFF

v_call: TRBV29-1
j_call: TRBJ2-6
cdr3_aa: CSVAGQPHSGANVLTF

v_call: TRBV6-1
j_call: TRBJ1-1
cdr3_aa: CASRRRGDTEAFF

v_call: TRBV7-9
j_call: TRBJ2-7
cdr3_aa: CASRPSGGYEQYF

v_call: TRBV6-2/TRBV6-3
j_call: TRBJ2-1
cdr3_aa: CASSPSVLVGRGQFF